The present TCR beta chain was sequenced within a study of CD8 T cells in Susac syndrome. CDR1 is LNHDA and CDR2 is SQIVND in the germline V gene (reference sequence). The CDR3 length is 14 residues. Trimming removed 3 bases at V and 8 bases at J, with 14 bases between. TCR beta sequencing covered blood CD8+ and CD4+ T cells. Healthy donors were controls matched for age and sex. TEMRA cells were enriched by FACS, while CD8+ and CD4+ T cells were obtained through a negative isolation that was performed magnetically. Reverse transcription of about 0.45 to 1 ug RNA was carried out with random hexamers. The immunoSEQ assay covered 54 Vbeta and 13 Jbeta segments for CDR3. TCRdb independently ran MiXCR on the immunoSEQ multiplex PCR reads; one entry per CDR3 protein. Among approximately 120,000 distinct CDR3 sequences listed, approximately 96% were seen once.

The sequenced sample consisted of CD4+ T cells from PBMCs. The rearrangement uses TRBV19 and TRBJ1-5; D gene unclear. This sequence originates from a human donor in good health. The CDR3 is CASSIFGGPKPQHF. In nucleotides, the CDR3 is TGTGCCAGTAGTATTTTCGGCGGCCCAAAGCCCCAGCATTTT.